Described below is a single T cell receptor (beta chain) sequence and its context. Losses at the gene ends were 2 bases for V and 3 bases for J; bases not matched to a gene: 6. This CDR3 is 15 amino acids long. Germline V gene sequence: CDR1 MNHEY, CDR2 SMNVEV (reference sequence). The sample originates from a study of blood T cell repertoires in COVID-19. TCRdb keeps only in-frame clones here, not all; method: immunoSEQ multiplex PCR. The sample contains roughly 310,000 clones, 88% of which appear only once. The clonotype was recovered from a woman in her 50s with active or convalescent COVID-19. The sequenced sample consisted of peripheral blood. V gene TRBV27 combines with J gene TRBJ2-7, with 8 positions matching TRBD2. The CDR3 sequence is CASSLGAGGNYEQYF. CDR3 sequence (DNA): TGTGCCAGCAGTTTAGGGGCGGGAGGCAACTACGAGCAGTACTTC.